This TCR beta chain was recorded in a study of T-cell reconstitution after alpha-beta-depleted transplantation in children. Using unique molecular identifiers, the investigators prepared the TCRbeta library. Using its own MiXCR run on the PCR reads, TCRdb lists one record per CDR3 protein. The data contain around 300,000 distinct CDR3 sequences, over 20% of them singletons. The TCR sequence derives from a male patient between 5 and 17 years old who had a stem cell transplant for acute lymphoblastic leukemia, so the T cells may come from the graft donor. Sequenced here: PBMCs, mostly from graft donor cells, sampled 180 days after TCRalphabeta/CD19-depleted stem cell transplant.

CDR3 sequence: CSAALTPGTKTRGTQYF. In DNA form, the CDR3 reads TGCAGTGCTGCCCTCACCCCCGGGACCAAAACCCGTGGTACGCAGTATTTT. The chain links TRBV20-1 to TRBJ2-3; D possibly matches TRBD1 or TRBD2 (5 bases each). Germline CDR1 DFQATT, CDR2 SNEGSKA (reference sequence). The V gene lost 5 bases and the J gene lost 8 bases, with 29 bases spanning the gap. The length of the CDR3 is 17 residues.